This T cell receptor (beta chain) was observed in a study of beta chain features in type 1 diabetes. Study-wide findings and caveats: PCR, the amplification step, might favor shorter templates, equally in patients and controls. TCRB repertoires of naive, central memory and Treg cells appeared more similar among patients than among healthy donors. Researchers report that Type 1 diabetes patients had moderately but significantly shorter TCRB CDR3s across all four CD4+ subsets.

In the case of this clone: Its antigen is unknown.

Naive, central memory, regulatory and stem cell-like memory cells within the CD4+ compartment were sorted using CD45RO/CCR7/CD25/CD127/CD95/CD27. Each of the sorted populations had a purity greater than 95%. The entirety of the isolated RNA underwent reverse transcription, so expressed TCRB transcripts were sequenced. Assay used: immunoSEQ multiplex PCR; TCRdb lists only in-frame clones, some missing. The top ten clones hold roughly 0.022% of a sample with nearly 700,000 clones, 13% of them seen once. J gave up 5 bases and V 3 bases, and 7 bases lay outside the gene matches. The germline CDR1 and CDR2 sequences are GTSNPN and SVGIG (reference sequence). The CDR3 is 15 residues long.

The chain has TRBV30 and TRBJ2-5, with 12 bases fitting TRBD2. This receptor was identified in a young man with type 1 diabetes. The sample consisted of naive CD4+ T cells from blood. CDR3 DNA: TGTGCCTGGAGACTAGCGGGGGGCTGGGAGGAGACCCAGTACTTC. Translating gives CAWRLAGGWEETQYF.